These 5 T cell receptor beta chains share one sample of origin, sequenced in a study of blood T cell repertoires in COVID-19. Repertoires were generated with immunoSEQ multiplex PCR, while TCRdb's copy carries only in-frame clones and drops some. The table records roughly 200,000 clones, 65% to 85% of them present only once. Source material: peripheral blood. The receptor set was obtained from a man aged 45 to 65 with active or convalescent COVID-19.

The chain couples TRBV7-2 to TRBJ2-7, with 10 positions matching TRBD1. With V trimmed by 1 base and J by 5 bases, 5 bases remained unmatched. Germline assignment: CDR1 SGHTA and CDR2 FQGNSA. CDR3 length: 15 amino acids. CDR3 nucleotides: TGTGCCAGCAGCTTAGTGACAGGGGGCGCGGACGAGCAGTACTTC. Translation gives CASSLVTGGADEQYF.

This chain joins TRBV19 and TRBJ2-5, with 8 bases identical to TRBD2. This CDR3 is 14 amino acids long. Germline V gene lookup returns CDR1 LNHDA and CDR2 SQIVND (reference sequence). V lost 4 bases and J lost 5; bases outside the gene matches: 6. This chain's CDR3 is CASSTGGAVETQYF. The CDR3 DNA reads TGTGCCAGTAGTACCGGGGGGGCCGTGGAGACCCAGTACTTC.

This clone showed up just a few times. This rearrangement joins TRBV2 to TRBJ2-7; D gene unclear. The V and J ends lost 4 bases and 3 bases respectively, with 7 bases between them. The germline gives CDR1 SNHLY, CDR2 FYNNEI. CDR3 length: 12 amino acids. In nucleotides, the CDR3 is TGTGCCAGCAGTGGACTTGGCTACGAGCAGTACTTC. It encodes CASSGLGYEQYF.

The chain carries TRBV7-2 and TRBJ1-6; 9 bases match TRBD1. The CDR3 is 16 amino acids. With V trimmed by 5 bases and J by 9 bases, 11 bases remained unmatched. Germline lookup yields CDR1 SGHTA and CDR2 FQGNSA. CDR3 loop: CASSTSWDREGSPLHF. CDR3 coding DNA: TGTGCCAGCAGCACGAGTTGGGACAGGGAGGGTTCACCCCTCCACTTT.

The chain joins TRBV30 to TRBJ2-3, with D possibly matching TRBD1 (5 bases). Germline V CDR1 and CDR2: GTSNPN, SVGIG (reference sequence). The CDR3 has 15 amino acids. Deletions cut 2 bases from V and 2 bases from J, with 14 bases between. CDR3 sequence reads: CAWSTTGTSTDTQYF. As DNA, the CDR3 is TGTGCCTGGAGTACTACAGGAACCTCCACAGATACGCAGTATTTT.